The T cell receptor beta chain under discussion was sequenced for a study of control samples from healthy donors and cancer patients. Some clones are missing from TCRdb's copy, which holds only in-frame ones; the method was immunoSEQ multiplex PCR. The sample lists more than 100,000 clones; around 90% were seen once. The V end lost 0 bases, the J end lost 7 bases, and 11 bases lay between the germline ends. Germline V lookup: CDR1 SGHNT, CDR2 YYREEE (reference sequence). The CDR3 is 15 residues long. This sequence joins TRBV5-4 and TRBJ1-6, with D hard to call. The source is a man aged 18 to 30 in good health. The sequencing input was blood. The CDR3: CASSLDGLENSPLHF. The DNA for the CDR3 is TGTGCCAGCAGCTTGGACGGACTGGAAAATTCACCCCTCCACTTT.